This TCR beta chain was sequenced in a study of T cells after yellow fever vaccination. Study at large: The authors prepared low-cell-number fractions using SMART-Seq v4 Ultra Low Input.

As concerns this clonotype: Its antigen remains unknown.

Findings and limits, study-wide: Clones from primary vaccination mostly reappeared after the booster (about 97% CD4, just over 85% CD8).

V dropped 3 bases and J dropped 6; count of bases not matched to a gene: 6. The CDR3 has 15 amino acids. Germline lookup yields CDR1 MNHEY and CDR2 SVGAGI. A 5'RACE template-switching step, the method used to make TCR cDNA, added a universal primer site and UMIs. TCRdb redid the calling of the 5' RACE reads with MiXCR, one entry per CDR3 protein. Seen here are 450,000 to 600,000 distinct CDR3 sequences, roughly a sixth observed once, and the top ten hold roughly 17%. Source: PBMCs, taken 4 to 6 days after the first yellow fever vaccination. V usage is TRBV6-5 and J usage is TRBJ2-2, with 8 nucleotides matching TRBD2. The source is a man between 18 and 29 years old who received the YFV17D yellow fever vaccine. In nucleotides, the CDR3 is TGTGCCAGCAGTTATTTAGCGGGGAGGGCCGGGGAGCTGTTTTTT. It encodes CASSYLAGRAGELFF.